In its sample, the clone carrying this T cell receptor beta chain was seen many times. Antigen: not known. The trim removed 4 bases at V and 5 bases at J, leaving 8 bases unmatched. Germline CDR1 is SGHRS and CDR2 is YFSETQ. This CDR3 region has 17 residues. This specimen comes from a study of T-cell reconstitution after alpha-beta-depleted transplantation in children. Study-level findings and limits: Reportedly, roughly two months post-transplant, alpha-beta T cells arose from several hundred expanded graft clones.

Preparation of the TCRbeta library was carried out with unique molecular identifiers. TCRdb reprocessed the PCR reads via MiXCR and lists one record per CDR3 protein. The sample consists of fewer than 250,000 distinct CDR3 sequences, 6.5% to 9% of them appearing once. The V and J genes are TRBV5-1 and TRBJ2-3; 15 bases are shared with TRBD2. This specimen consisted of PBMCs, mostly from graft donor cells, obtained 180 days after TCRalphabeta/CD19-depleted stem cell transplant. This receptor was taken from a male patient between 5 and 17 years old who had a stem cell transplant for acute lymphoblastic leukemia, so the T cells may come from the graft donor. This CDR3 reads CASSLGTSGRWKDTQYF. The CDR3 region has the DNA TGCGCCAGCAGCCTAGGGACTAGCGGGAGGTGGAAAGATACGCAGTATTTT.